The entry below describes one T cell receptor beta chain. Its antigen is not known. Time point noted: week 23, last vaccination. What each vaccine dose contained was 300 ug of mutant IDH1 20-mer peptide, accompanied by topical imiquimod. These data originate in a study of a mutant IDH1 vaccine in newly diagnosed glioma. Overall study context: The start of vaccination came 4-6 weeks after radiotherapy alone, or with temozolomide cycles. Patients arrived already treated with radiotherapy, temozolomide, or both, most having had both. Study conclusions and caveats: Immune responses induced by vaccination arose in around 93% of the patients.

The data were produced by immunoSEQ multiplex PCR, yet TCRdb's version contains in-frame clones alone and is incomplete. Found here are 82,000 or so clones, 70% to 90% of them singletons; the top ten hold 2% to 2.5%. From germline, CDR1 is WSHSY and CDR2 SAAADI. The CDR3 runs to 13 residues. With 8 bases clipped from V and 6 bases from J, the junction kept 6 bases outside the gene matches. The material sequenced was PBMCs, taken from a glioma patient whose treatment included an IDH1 peptide vaccine. This chain joins TRBV10-2 and TRBJ2-1; 8 nucleotides match TRBD2. This sequence was found in a man aged 30 to 39 with glioma. Some clones in this sample may be carry-over from other donors' samples. CDR3 in DNA: TGCGCCAGCGGAGGTAGCGGGACCAATGAGCAGTTCTTC. It yields the protein CASGGSGTNEQFF.